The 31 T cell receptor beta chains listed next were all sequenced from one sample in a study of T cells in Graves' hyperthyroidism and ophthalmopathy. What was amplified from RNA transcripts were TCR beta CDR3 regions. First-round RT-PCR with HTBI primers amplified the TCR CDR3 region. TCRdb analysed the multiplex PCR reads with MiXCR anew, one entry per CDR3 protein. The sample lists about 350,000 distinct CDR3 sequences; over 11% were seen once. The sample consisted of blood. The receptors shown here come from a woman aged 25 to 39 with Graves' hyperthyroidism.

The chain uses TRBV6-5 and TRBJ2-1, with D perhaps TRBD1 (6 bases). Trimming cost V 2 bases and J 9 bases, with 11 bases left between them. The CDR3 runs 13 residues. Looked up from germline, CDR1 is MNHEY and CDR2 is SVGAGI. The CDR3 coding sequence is TGTGCCAGCAGTTACGCAGGGGTCTCTGAGCAGTTCTTC. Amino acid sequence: CASSYAGVSEQFF.

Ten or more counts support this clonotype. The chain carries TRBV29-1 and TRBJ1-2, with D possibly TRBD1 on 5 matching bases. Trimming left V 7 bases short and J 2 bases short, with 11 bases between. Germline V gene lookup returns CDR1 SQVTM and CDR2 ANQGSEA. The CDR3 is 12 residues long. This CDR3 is CSAKPGNYGYTF. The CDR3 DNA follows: TGCAGCGCCAAACCAGGGAACTATGGCTACACCTTC.

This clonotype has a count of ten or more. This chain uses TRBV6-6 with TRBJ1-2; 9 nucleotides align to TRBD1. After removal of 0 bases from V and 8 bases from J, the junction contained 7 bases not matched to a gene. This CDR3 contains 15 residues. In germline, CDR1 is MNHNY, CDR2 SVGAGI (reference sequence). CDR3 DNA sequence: TGTGCCAGCAGTTACTCCCCGGGACAGGGAAACGGCTACACCTTC. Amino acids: CASSYSPGQGNGYTF.

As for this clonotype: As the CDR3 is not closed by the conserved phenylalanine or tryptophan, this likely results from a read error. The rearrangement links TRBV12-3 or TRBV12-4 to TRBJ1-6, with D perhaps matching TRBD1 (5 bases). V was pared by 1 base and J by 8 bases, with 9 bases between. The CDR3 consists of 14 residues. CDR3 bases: TGTGCCAGCAGTTTAGGGGGCCTTGATTCACCCCTCCACCTT. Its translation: CASSLGGLDSPLHL.

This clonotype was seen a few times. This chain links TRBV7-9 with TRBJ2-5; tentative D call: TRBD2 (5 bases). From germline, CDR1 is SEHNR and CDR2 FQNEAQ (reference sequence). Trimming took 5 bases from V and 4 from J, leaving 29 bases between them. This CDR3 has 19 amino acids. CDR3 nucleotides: TGTGCCAGCAGCGCCAACCTAACGGGATCTTTGCAGGTTGGAGAGACCCAGTACTTC. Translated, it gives CASSANLTGSLQVGETQYF.

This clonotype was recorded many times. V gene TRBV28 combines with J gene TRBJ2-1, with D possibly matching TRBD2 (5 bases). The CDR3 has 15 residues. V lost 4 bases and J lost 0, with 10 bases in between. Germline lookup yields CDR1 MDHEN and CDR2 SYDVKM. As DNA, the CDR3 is TGTGCCAGCAGTTACACTAGGCCCTCCTACAATGAGCAGTTCTTC. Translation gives CASSYTRPSYNEQFF.

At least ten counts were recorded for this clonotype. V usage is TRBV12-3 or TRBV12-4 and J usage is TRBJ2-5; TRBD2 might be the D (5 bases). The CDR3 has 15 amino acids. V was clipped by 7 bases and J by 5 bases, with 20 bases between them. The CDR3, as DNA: TGTGCCAGCATACTTGAGGGATCCACAGTGGAGACCCAGTACTTC. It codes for CASILEGSTVETQYF.

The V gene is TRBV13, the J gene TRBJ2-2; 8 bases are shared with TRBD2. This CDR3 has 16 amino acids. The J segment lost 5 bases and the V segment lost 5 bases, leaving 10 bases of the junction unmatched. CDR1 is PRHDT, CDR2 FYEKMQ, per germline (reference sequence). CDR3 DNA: TGTGCCAGCAGCGAGCACGGGAGGGTGAGGACCGGGGAGCTGTTTTTT. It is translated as CASSEHGRVRTGELFF.

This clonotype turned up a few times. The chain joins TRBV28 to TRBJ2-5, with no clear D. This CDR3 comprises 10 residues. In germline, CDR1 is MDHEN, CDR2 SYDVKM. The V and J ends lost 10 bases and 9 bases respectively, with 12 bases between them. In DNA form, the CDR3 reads TGTGCCACCAGGCGTGGGGCCCAGTACTTC. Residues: CATRRGAQYF.

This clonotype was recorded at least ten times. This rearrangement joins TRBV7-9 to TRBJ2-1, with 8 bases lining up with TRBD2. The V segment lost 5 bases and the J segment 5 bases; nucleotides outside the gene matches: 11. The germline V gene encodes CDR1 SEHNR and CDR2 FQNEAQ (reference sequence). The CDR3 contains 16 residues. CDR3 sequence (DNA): TGTGCCAGCAGCCCCCCCCGGGGTAGCGGGAACAATGAGCAGTTCTTC. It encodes CASSPPRGSGNNEQFF.

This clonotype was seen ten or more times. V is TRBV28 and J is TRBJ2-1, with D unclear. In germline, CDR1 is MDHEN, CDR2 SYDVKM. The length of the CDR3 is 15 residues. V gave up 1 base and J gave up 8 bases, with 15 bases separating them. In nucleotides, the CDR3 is TGTGCCAGCAGTTTATATGGGGTAGCCGGCGATGAGCAGTTCTTC. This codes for CASSLYGVAGDEQFF.

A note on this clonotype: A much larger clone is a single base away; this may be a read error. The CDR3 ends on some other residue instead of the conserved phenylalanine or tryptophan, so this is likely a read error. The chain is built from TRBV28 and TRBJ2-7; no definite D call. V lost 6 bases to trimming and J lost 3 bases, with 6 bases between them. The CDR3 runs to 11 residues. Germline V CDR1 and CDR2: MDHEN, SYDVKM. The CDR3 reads CASRGSYEQYL. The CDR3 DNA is TGTGCCAGCAGGGGTAGCTACGAGCAGTACCTC.

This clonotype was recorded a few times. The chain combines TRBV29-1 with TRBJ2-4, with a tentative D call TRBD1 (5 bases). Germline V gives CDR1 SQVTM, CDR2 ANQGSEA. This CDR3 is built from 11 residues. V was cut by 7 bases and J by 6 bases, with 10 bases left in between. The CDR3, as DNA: TGCAGCGCCGACAGCCGAAACATTCAGTACTTC. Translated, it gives CSADSRNIQYF.

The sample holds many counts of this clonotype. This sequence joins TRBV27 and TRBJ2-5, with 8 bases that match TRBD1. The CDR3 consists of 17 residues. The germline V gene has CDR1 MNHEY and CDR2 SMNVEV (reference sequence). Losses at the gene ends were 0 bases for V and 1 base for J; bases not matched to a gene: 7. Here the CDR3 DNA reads TGTGCCAGCAGTTTATCCATCGTGGGGACAGGCCAAGAGACCCAGTACTTC. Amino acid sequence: CASSLSIVGTGQETQYF.

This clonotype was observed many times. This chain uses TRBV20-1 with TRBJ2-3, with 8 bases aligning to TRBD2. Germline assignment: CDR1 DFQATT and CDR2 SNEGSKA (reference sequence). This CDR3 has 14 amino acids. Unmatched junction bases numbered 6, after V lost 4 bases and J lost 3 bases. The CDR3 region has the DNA TGCAGTGCTACCAGCGGGAGAGGAACAGATACGCAGTATTTT. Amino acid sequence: CSATSGRGTDTQYF.

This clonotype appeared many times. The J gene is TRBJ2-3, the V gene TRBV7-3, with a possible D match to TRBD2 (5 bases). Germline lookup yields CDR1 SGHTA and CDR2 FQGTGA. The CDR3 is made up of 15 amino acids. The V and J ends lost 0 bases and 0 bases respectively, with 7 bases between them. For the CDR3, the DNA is TGTGCCAGCAGCTTAACGACGGGGAGCACAGATACGCAGTATTTT. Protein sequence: CASSLTTGSTDTQYF.

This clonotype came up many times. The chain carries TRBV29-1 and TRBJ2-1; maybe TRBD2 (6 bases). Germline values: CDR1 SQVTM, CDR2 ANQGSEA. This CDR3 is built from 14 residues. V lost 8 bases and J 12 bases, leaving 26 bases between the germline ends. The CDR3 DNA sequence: TGCAGCACGACCGGGACTGGGGAGGAGCAGGGGCAGTTCTTC. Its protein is CSTTGTGEEQGQFF.

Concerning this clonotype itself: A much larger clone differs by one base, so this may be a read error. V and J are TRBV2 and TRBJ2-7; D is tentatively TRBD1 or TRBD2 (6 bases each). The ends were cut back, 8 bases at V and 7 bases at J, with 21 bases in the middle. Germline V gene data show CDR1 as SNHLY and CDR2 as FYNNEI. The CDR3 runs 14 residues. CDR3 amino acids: CASGLGGWMREQYF. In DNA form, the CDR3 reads TGTGCCAGCGGGCTGGGGGGCTGGATGCGGGAGCAGTACTTC.

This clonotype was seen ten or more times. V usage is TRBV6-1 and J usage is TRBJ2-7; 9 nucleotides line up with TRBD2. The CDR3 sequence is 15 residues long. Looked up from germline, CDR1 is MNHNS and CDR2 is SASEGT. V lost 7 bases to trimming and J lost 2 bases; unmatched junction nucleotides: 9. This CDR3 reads CASNYLAGDPYEQYF. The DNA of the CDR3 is TGTGCCAGCAACTATTTAGCGGGAGATCCCTACGAGCAGTACTTC.

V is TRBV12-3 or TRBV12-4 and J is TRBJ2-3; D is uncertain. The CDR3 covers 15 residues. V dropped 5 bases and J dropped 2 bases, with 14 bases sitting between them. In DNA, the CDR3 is TGTGCCAGCAGTGCGGTGGGCGGAAACACAGATACGCAGTATTTT. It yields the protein CASSAVGGNTDTQYF.

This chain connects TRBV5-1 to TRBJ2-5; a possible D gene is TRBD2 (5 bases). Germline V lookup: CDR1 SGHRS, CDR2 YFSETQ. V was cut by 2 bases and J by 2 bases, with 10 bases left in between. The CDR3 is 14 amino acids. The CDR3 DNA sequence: TGCGCCAGCAGCTTCCGGGATTTGCAAGAGACCCAGTACTTC. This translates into CASSFRDLQETQYF.

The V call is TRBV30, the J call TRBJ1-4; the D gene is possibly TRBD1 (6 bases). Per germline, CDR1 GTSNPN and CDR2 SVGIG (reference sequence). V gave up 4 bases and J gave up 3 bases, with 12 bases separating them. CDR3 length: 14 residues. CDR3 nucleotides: TGTGCCTGGAAGATTTCAGGGGCTAATGAAAAACTGTTTTTT. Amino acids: CAWKISGANEKLFF.

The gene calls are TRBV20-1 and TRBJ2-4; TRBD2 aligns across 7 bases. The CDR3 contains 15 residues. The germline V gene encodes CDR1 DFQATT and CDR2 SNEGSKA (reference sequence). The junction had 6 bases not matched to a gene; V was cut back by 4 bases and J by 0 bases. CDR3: CSAMGGVLAKNIQYF. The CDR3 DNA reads TGCAGTGCTATGGGGGGGGTTCTAGCCAAAAACATTCAGTACTTC.

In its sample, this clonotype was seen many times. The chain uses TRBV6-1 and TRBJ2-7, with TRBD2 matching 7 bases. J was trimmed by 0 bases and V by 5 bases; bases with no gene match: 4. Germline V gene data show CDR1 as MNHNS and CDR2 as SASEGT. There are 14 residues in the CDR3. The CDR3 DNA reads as TGTGCCAGCAGTAGCGGGGCCGGCTCCTACGAGCAGTACTTC. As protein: CASSSGAGSYEQYF.

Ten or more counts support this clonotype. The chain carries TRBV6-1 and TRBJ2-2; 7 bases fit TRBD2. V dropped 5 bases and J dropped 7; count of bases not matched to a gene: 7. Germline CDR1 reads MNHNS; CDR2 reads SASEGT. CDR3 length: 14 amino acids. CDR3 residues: CASSSFGGFGELFF. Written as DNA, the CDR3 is TGTGCCAGCAGTTCATTCGGGGGGTTCGGGGAGCTGTTTTTT.

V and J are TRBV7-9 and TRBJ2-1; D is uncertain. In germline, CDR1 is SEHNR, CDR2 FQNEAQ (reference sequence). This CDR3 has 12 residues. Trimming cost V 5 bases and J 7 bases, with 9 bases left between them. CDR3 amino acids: CASSTWGNEQFF. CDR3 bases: TGTGCCAGCAGCACATGGGGAAATGAGCAGTTCTTC. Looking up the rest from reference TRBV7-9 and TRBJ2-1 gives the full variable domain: DTGVSQNPRHKITKRGQNVTFRCDPISEHNRLYWYRQTLGQGPEFLTYFQNEAQLEKSRLLSDRFSAERPKGSFSTLEIQRTEQGDSAMYLCASSTWGNEQFFGPGTRLTVL.

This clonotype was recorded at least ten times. CDR3 residues: CASSFLQGYNEQFF. For the CDR3, the DNA is TGTGCCAGCAGCTTTTTACAGGGTTACAATGAGCAGTTCTTC. The rearrangement uses TRBV7-9 and TRBJ2-1, with D maybe TRBD1 (6 bases). Germline V gives CDR1 SEHNR, CDR2 FQNEAQ (reference sequence). CDR3 size: 14 residues. V lost 3 bases and J 4 bases, leaving 10 bases between the germline ends. Combining the CDR3 with reference TRBV7-9 and TRBJ2-1 gives the whole variable domain DTGVSQNPRHKITKRGQNVTFRCDPISEHNRLYWYRQTLGQGPEFLTYFQNEAQLEKSRLLSDRFSAERPKGSFSTLEIQRTEQGDSAMYLCASSFLQGYNEQFFGPGTRLTVL.

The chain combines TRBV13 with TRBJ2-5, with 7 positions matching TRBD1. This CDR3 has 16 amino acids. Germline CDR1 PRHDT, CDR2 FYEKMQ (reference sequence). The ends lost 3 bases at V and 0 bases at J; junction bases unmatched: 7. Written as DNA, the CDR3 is TGTGCCAGCAGCTTTCGGATGACAGGGTACCAAGAGACCCAGTACTTC. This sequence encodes CASSFRMTGYQETQYF.

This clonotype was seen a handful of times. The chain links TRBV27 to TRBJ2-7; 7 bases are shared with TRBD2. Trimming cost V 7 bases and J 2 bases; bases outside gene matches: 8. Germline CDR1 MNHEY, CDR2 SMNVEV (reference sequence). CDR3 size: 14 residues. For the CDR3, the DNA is TGTGCCAGCAACCCCACTAGCGAAGCCTACGAGCAGTACTTC. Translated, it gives CASNPTSEAYEQYF.

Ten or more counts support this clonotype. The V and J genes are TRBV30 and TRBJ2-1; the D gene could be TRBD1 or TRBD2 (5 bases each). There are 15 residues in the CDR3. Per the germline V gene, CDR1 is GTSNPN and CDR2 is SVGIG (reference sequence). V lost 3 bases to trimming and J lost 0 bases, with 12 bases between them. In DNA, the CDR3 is TGTGCCTGGAGCGGATTGGGGGTCTCCTACAATGAGCAGTTCTTC. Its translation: CAWSGLGVSYNEQFF.

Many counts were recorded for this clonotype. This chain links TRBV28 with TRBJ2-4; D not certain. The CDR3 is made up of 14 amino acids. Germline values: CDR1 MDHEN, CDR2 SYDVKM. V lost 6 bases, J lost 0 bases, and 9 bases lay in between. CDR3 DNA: TGTGCCAGCAGGGGTGGAGTAGCCAAAAACATTCAGTACTTC. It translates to CASRGGVAKNIQYF.